Listed here are 32 T cell receptor beta chains from one sample, sequenced in a study of T cell repertoires in cytomegalovirus infection. TCRdb fed the reads into MiXCR, producing one record per CDR3 protein. This table has 150,000 to 200,000 distinct CDR3 sequences, roughly 28% appearing once. The sequenced sample was PBMCs. The receptors here all came from a human donor in good health (CMV status not recorded). Some clones in this sample may be carry-over from other donors' samples.

The rearrangement links TRBV19 to TRBJ1-2; D unresolved. Per the germline V gene, CDR1 is LNHDA and CDR2 is SQIVND (reference sequence). There are 13 residues in the CDR3. Trimming cost V 7 bases and J 5 bases, with 14 bases left between them. The DNA for the CDR3 is TGTGCCAGTATCGGATCTAATTCATATGGCTACACCTTC. Protein sequence: CASIGSNSYGYTF.

This clonotype was seen a handful of times. This sequence joins TRBV11-1 and TRBJ2-1, with 7 bases that match TRBD2. The germline V gene encodes CDR1 SGHAT and CDR2 FQDESV (reference sequence). The V segment lost 3 bases and the J segment 5 bases; nucleotides outside the gene matches: 10. CDR3 length: 16 amino acids. The CDR3 loop is CASSFDPGLPNNEQFF. The CDR3 DNA reads as TGTGCCAGCAGCTTTGATCCGGGACTACCAAACAATGAGCAGTTCTTC.

Comments on this clonotype: Sequence at one end of the junction differs from germline and may be a read error. This chain links TRBV20-1 with TRBJ1-1; D may be TRBD1 (5 bases). Germline V lookup: CDR1 DFQATT, CDR2 SNEGSKA (reference sequence). The CDR3 covers 13 residues. The CDR3 spells CSARGTGNTEAFF. In DNA, the CDR3 is TGCAGTGCGAGAGGCACAGGGAACACTGAAGCTTTCTTT.

V gene TRBV7-2 combines with J gene TRBJ1-1; D is unresolved. This CDR3 has 13 amino acids. Trimming took off 2 bases at V and 5 bases at J, with 9 bases between the two ends. Germline lookup yields CDR1 SGHTA and CDR2 FQGNSA. The chain's CDR3 is CASSLKRETEAFF. The CDR3 nucleotides are TGTGCCAGCAGCTTAAAGAGGGAAACTGAAGCTTTCTTT.

This clonotype was observed a handful of times. The chain couples TRBV6-5 to TRBJ1-6; D is possibly TRBD1 (6 bases). CDR1 is MNHEY, CDR2 SVGAGI, per germline. The CDR3 consists of 13 residues. Trimming took 5 bases from V and 13 from J, leaving 15 bases between them. CDR3 in DNA: TGTGCCAGCAGTAGGACAGTCGAGGCCCCCCTCCACTTT. Amino acids: CASSRTVEAPLHF.

V usage is TRBV19 and J usage is TRBJ1-2; TRBD1 aligns across 10 bases. This CDR3 has 14 residues. CDR1 is LNHDA, CDR2 SQIVND, per germline (reference sequence). The trim removed 8 bases at V and 7 bases at J, leaving 10 bases unmatched. CDR3 bases: TGTGCCAGTGGGACAGGGGTCTCTATTGGTGGCTACACCTTC. It is translated as CASGTGVSIGGYTF.

With regard to this clonotype: A read error may account for a junction end that differs from germline. The chain combines TRBV7-7 with TRBJ2-7; D uncertain. The CDR3 consists of 17 residues. Per germline, CDR1 SSHAT and CDR2 FNYEAQ (reference sequence). Here the CDR3 reads CASSSKGAGGLNYEQYF. The CDR3 nucleotides read TGTGCTAGCAGCTCCAAGGGTGCAGGTGGCTTAAACTACGAGCAGTACTTC. Looking up the rest from reference TRBV7-7 and TRBJ2-7 gives the full variable domain: GAGVSQSPRYKVTKRGQDVTLRCDPISSHATLYWYQQALGQGPEFLTYFNYEAQPDKSGLPSDRFSAERPEGSISTLTIQRTEQRDSAMYRCASSSKGAGGLNYEQYFGPGTRLTVT.

This sequence joins TRBV7-4 and TRBJ2-3, with 12 positions matching TRBD2. V shed 3 bases, J shed 5 bases, and the junction held 12 bases outside the gene matches. Germline V gene data show CDR1 as SGHVT and CDR2 as SQSDAQ. The CDR3 has 18 amino acids. The CDR3 DNA follows: TGTGCCAGCAGCTTCCCCCAGAGGGCTAGCGGGGGGGGAGATACGCAGTATTTT. Translated: CASSFPQRASGGGDTQYF.

The V gene is TRBV5-4, the J gene TRBJ2-5; maybe TRBD2 (6 bases). This CDR3 is built from 15 residues. Trimming pared 2 bases from V and 3 bases from J, leaving 14 bases between. Germline V gives CDR1 SGHNT, CDR2 YYREEE (reference sequence). The CDR3 DNA sequence: TGTGCCAGCAGCTTTTCGGGGGTTCTGAAAGAGACCCAGTACTTC. Translating gives CASSFSGVLKETQYF.

This clonotype was detected only a few times. The CDR3, as DNA: TGTGCCAGCAGCCCCTTAGCGGGGGGGCCCGGTGAGCAGTTCTTC. It yields the protein CASSPLAGGPGEQFF. The chain joins TRBV7-3 to TRBJ2-1; 11 bases align to TRBD2. The CDR3 is made up of 15 amino acids. V shed 5 bases, J shed 9 bases, and the junction held 9 bases outside the gene matches. The V gene's germline CDR1 is SGHTA and CDR2 FQGTGA.

At least ten counts were recorded for this clonotype. The V and J genes are TRBV7-2 and TRBJ2-5; D ambiguous. This CDR3 has 13 amino acids. V lost 0 bases and J lost 9, with 11 bases in between. Germline assignment: CDR1 SGHTA and CDR2 FQGNSA. CDR3 amino acids: CASSLAPTPAQYF. CDR3 nucleotide sequence: TGTGCCAGCAGCTTAGCGCCTACCCCGGCCCAGTACTTC.

In its sample, this clonotype was seen many times. The chain links TRBV7-8 to TRBJ2-2, with TRBD2 as a possible D gene (5 bases). The V gene's germline CDR1 is SGHVS and CDR2 FQNEAQ. CDR3 length: 14 amino acids. V was cut by 2 bases and J by 5 bases, with 9 bases left in between. DNA for the CDR3: TGTGCCAGCAGCTTAAACGGGGAGACCGGGGAGCTGTTTTTT. Its translation is CASSLNGETGELFF.

This clonotype showed up many times. This chain links TRBV6-6 with TRBJ1-1, with D uncertain. The V gene lost 7 bases and the J gene lost 2 bases, with 8 bases spanning the gap. Germline CDR1 reads MNHNY; CDR2 reads SVGAGI (reference sequence). The CDR3 runs to 12 residues. The CDR3, as DNA: TGTGCCAGCACCTTAGGCAACACTGAAGCTTTCTTT. Protein product: CASTLGNTEAFF.

The CDR3 spells CASSQAGLGEKLFF. DNA of the CDR3: TGTGCCAGCAGCCAAGCAGGGTTAGGAGAAAAACTGTTTTTT. The chain is built from TRBV4-2 and TRBJ1-4, with D possibly TRBD1 on 5 matching bases. Trimming took 1 base from V and 8 from J, leaving 11 bases between them. The germline gives CDR1 LGHNA, CDR2 YNFKEQ. This CDR3 has 14 amino acids.

This clonotype was observed a single time. The DNA of the CDR3 is TGTGCCAGCAGTTGGACGACCTACGAGCAGTACTTC. As protein: CASSWTTYEQYF. V is TRBV6-2 or TRBV6-3 and J is TRBJ2-7; D gene unclear. The CDR3 is 12 residues long. Germline V gene lookup returns CDR1 MNHEY and CDR2 SVGEGT. Trimming cost V 4 bases and J 2 bases, with 6 bases left between them.

This clonotype was seen a handful of times. The V call is TRBV10-3, the J call TRBJ1-5, with D possibly TRBD1 on 5 matching bases. The CDR3 contains 15 residues. Trimming stripped 2 bases from V and 4 bases from J, with 12 bases between. Germline V gives CDR1 ENHRY, CDR2 SYGVKD. The chain's CDR3 is CAISEGGVSNQPQHF. CDR3 sequence (DNA): TGTGCCATCAGTGAGGGAGGGGTTAGTAATCAGCCCCAGCATTTT.

This clonotype has just a few counts. The chain has TRBV19 and TRBJ1-1; D possibly corresponds to TRBD1 (5 bases). CDR3 size: 16 residues. The ends were cut back, 5 bases at V and 3 bases at J, with 19 bases in the middle. The germline V gene has CDR1 LNHDA and CDR2 SQIVND (reference sequence). The CDR3 DNA reads TGTGCCAGTAGTGCGGCTTTGGGGGTGGAGGACACTGAAGCTTTCTTT. Translation: CASSAALGVEDTEAFF.

V gene TRBV29-1 combines with J gene TRBJ2-4; 16 bases are shared with TRBD2. This CDR3 is built from 18 residues. Looked up from germline, CDR1 is SQVTM and CDR2 is ANQGSEA. Trimming took 6 bases from V and 1 from J; bases not matched to a gene: 9. CDR3 coding DNA: TGCAGCGTATCCTCCGGGACTAGCGGGGGGGCGGCCAAAAACATTCAGTACTTC. As protein: CSVSSGTSGGAAKNIQYF. The variable domain in full, with the rest retrieved from reference TRBV29-1 and TRBJ2-4, is SAVISQKPSRDICQRGTSLTIQCQVDSQVTMMFWYRQQPGQSLTLIATANQGSEATYESGFVIDKFPISRPNLTFSTLTVSNMSPEDSSIYLCSVSSGTSGGAAKNIQYFGAGTRLSVL.

The rearrangement uses TRBV7-2 and TRBJ2-1, with no clear D. The CDR3 totals 14 residues. The V end lost 3 bases, the J end lost 8 bases, and 14 bases lay between the germline ends. Germline V gene lookup returns CDR1 SGHTA and CDR2 FQGNSA. The CDR3 region is CASSLASTYDEQFF. The CDR3 coding sequence is TGTGCCAGCAGCTTGGCCTCCACATACGATGAGCAGTTCTTC.

J is TRBJ2-1 and V is TRBV2; D unclear. There are 15 residues in the CDR3. V was trimmed by 7 bases and J by 2 bases, leaving 15 bases between them. CDR1 and CDR2 from the germline V gene are SNHLY and FYNNEI. CDR3 loop: CASIKILGTYNEQFF. The CDR3 bases are TGTGCCAGCATCAAAATTCTAGGCACCTACAATGAGCAGTTCTTC.

This clonotype has just a few counts. The rearrangement links TRBV27 to TRBJ2-3; 7 bases are shared with TRBD1. With 2 bases clipped from V and 6 bases from J, the junction kept 5 bases outside the gene matches. In germline, CDR1 is MNHEY, CDR2 SMNVEV (reference sequence). The CDR3 spans 14 residues. Here the CDR3 reads CASSLTGAWDTQYF. CDR3 DNA sequence: TGTGCCAGCAGTTTAACAGGGGCATGGGATACGCAGTATTTT.

The chain recombines TRBV6-2 or TRBV6-3 with TRBJ1-5, with D uncertain. From germline, CDR1 is MNHEY and CDR2 SVGEGT. The CDR3 totals 11 residues. The germline V and J ends were trimmed by 5 bases and 11 bases, with 10 bases remaining between them. CDR3 sequence: CASSDREAQHF. CDR3 nucleotide sequence: TGTGCCAGCAGTGATCGAGAGGCCCAGCATTTT.

V gene TRBV19 combines with J gene TRBJ2-7, with D possibly TRBD1 on 6 matching bases. Trimming left V 1 base short and J 0 bases short, with 16 bases between. Looked up from germline, CDR1 is LNHDA and CDR2 is SQIVND (reference sequence). This CDR3 has 17 amino acids. In nucleotides, the CDR3 is TGTGCCAGTAGTATAGCACAGACAGGCGATAGCTCCTACGAGCAGTACTTC. It yields the protein CASSIAQTGDSSYEQYF.

In DNA, the CDR3 is TGTGCCAGCTCACCGACTCGCTCGGGTTCTGAAGCTTTCTTT. This gives the protein CASSPTRSGSEAFF. The V and J genes are TRBV12-3 or TRBV12-4 and TRBJ1-1; no firm D call. The CDR3 has 14 residues. V shed 8 bases and J shed 6 bases, with 19 bases lying between them.

The genes are TRBV2 and TRBJ1-2, with D possibly matching TRBD1 (6 bases). This CDR3 region has 15 residues. The germline V gene encodes CDR1 SNHLY and CDR2 FYNNEI. Deletions cut 6 bases from V and 0 bases from J, with 14 bases between. The CDR3: CASSINRAPNYGYTF. The CDR3 DNA sequence: TGTGCCAGCAGCATAAACAGGGCCCCTAACTATGGCTACACCTTC.

The chain recombines TRBV4-2 with TRBJ2-1, with no clear D. The CDR3 length is 13 residues. The V and J ends lost 0 bases and 9 bases respectively, with 9 bases between them. In germline, CDR1 is LGHNA, CDR2 YNFKEQ. The CDR3 DNA follows: TGTGCCAGCAGCCAAGAGAAAATGAGTGAGCAGTTCTTC. Residues: CASSQEKMSEQFF.

This sequence joins TRBV7-2 and TRBJ2-3; unclear D gene. The V end lost 4 bases, the J end lost 0 bases, and 8 bases lay between the germline ends. The CDR3 is made up of 14 amino acids. Per germline, CDR1 SGHTA and CDR2 FQGNSA. The CDR3 nucleotides are TGTGCCAGCAGCTCCCCCAGGAGCACAGATACGCAGTATTTT. Translating it yields CASSSPRSTDTQYF.

This chain connects TRBV6-6 to TRBJ2-7, with D tentatively TRBD1 (5 bases). The ends were cut back, 5 bases at V and 1 base at J, with 12 bases in the middle. The CDR3 loop spans 14 amino acids. CDR1 and CDR2 (germline): MNHNY, SVGAGI (reference sequence). DNA for the CDR3: TGTGCCAGCAGTCTCACAGGAGATTCCTACGAGCAGTACTTC. Protein: CASSLTGDSYEQYF.

The CDR3 DNA follows: TGTGCCAGCAGACTGGGTCTAGCTAATGAAAAACTGTTTTTT. It is translated as CASRLGLANEKLFF. The genes are TRBV2 and TRBJ1-4; D gene ambiguous. V lost 6 bases, J lost 3 bases, and 11 bases lay in between. This CDR3 is built from 14 residues. The germline gives CDR1 SNHLY, CDR2 FYNNEI.

The chain joins TRBV23-1 to TRBJ1-4; D uncertain. TRBV23-1 is an open reading frame whose function is uncertain. Trimming took off 2 bases at V and 8 bases at J, with 12 bases between the two ends. There are 14 residues in the CDR3. The CDR3 nucleotides read TGCGCCAGCAGTCAAACCGAAGAAGGGGAAAAACTGTTTTTT. It yields the protein CASSQTEEGEKLFF.

This clonotype was counted between two and nine times. This chain connects TRBV7-2 to TRBJ2-7; possible D gene TRBD2, 5 bases. Germline V CDR1 and CDR2: SGHTA, FQGNSA. V dropped 4 bases and J dropped 2 bases, with 12 bases sitting between them. This CDR3 spans 14 amino acids. The chain's CDR3 is CASSSTTGTYEQYF. The DNA of the CDR3 is TGTGCCAGCAGCTCCACTACGGGGACCTACGAGCAGTACTTC.

This clonotype has just a few counts. V usage is TRBV6-5 and J usage is TRBJ1-4; 7 positions match TRBD1. The V gene's germline CDR1 is MNHEY and CDR2 SVGAGI. The CDR3 has 16 residues. After removal of 6 bases from V and 0 bases from J, the junction contained 7 bases not matched to a gene. The CDR3 DNA sequence: TGTGCCAGCAGGGAAAGGGGGCTTGCAACTAATGAAAAACTGTTTTTT. It translates to CASRERGLATNEKLFF.